The 8 T cell receptor beta chains in this list originate from one sample, sequenced in a study of PD-1 blockade in classical Hodgkin lymphoma. Each and every patient relapsed after autologous stem cell transplantation, and patients got differing brentuximab vedotin exposure. Researchers report purifying CD4+ T cells from thawed PBMCs by magnetic negative selection. Profiling relied on immunoSEQ multiplex PCR, and the TCRdb table lists in-frame clones only, not all of them. Counted here are just over 4,000 clones, 60% to 85% occurring once; the ten biggest clones make up approximately 6%. The sequences come from CD4+ T cells from blood, collected at baseline. These receptors were collected from a human donor with classical Hodgkin lymphoma.

This clone has just a few counts. The gene calls are TRBV4-2 and TRBJ1-2; TRBD1 matches at 9 bases. Germline-derived CDR1 and CDR2 are LGHNA and YNFKEQ. V was clipped by 0 bases and J by 7 bases; unmatched bases: 6. CDR3 length: 15 amino acids. The CDR3 loop reads CASSQDWDRVGGYTF. For the CDR3, the DNA is TGTGCCAGCAGCCAAGATTGGGACAGGGTGGGTGGCTACACCTTC.

The V call is TRBV27, the J call TRBJ2-5, with TRBD2 matching 7 bases. From germline, CDR1 is MNHEY and CDR2 SMNVEV (reference sequence). V lost 5 bases, J lost 3 bases, and 3 bases stayed unmatched. This CDR3 contains 13 residues. As DNA, the CDR3 is TGTGCCAGCAGTCCCACTAGCGAAGAGACCCAGTACTTC. It is translated as CASSPTSEETQYF.

The V and J genes are TRBV5-1 and TRBJ1-6; weak D call: TRBD1 (6 bases). Germline V gene sequence: CDR1 SGHRS, CDR2 YFSETQ. The CDR3 runs 14 residues. The germline V and J ends were trimmed by 5 bases and 8 bases, with 14 bases remaining between them. CDR3 sequence (DNA): TGCGCCAGCAGGCTGGCACAGGGCCATTCACCCCTCCACTTT. It yields the protein CASRLAQGHSPLHF.

The gene calls are TRBV5-1 and TRBJ2-7; 7 nucleotides line up with TRBD2. The CDR3 sequence is 13 residues long. V was clipped by 2 bases and J by 3 bases; unmatched bases: 2. In germline, CDR1 is SGHRS, CDR2 YFSETQ. CDR3 sequence: CASSFLADYEQYF. CDR3 DNA: TGCGCCAGCAGCTTTCTAGCGGACTACGAGCAGTACTTC.

This clone was picked up one time. The genes are TRBV2 and TRBJ1-4, with D possibly matching TRBD1 (5 bases). The CDR3 is 16 amino acids. The V end was cut by 11 bases, the J end by 4 bases, with 23 bases between. CDR1 and CDR2 from the germline V gene are SNHLY and FYNNEI. CDR3 bases: TGTGCCCGCGGGACTCGGGTGAGGGGTTTTAATGAAAAACTGTTTTTT. Translation: CARGTRVRGFNEKLFF.

The chain uses TRBV2 and TRBJ1-5, with 9 bases matching TRBD1. V trimming: 6 bases; J trimming: 1 base; junction bases outside the gene matches: 7. CDR1 is SNHLY, CDR2 FYNNEI, per germline. The CDR3 sequence is 16 residues long. In nucleotides, the CDR3 is TGTGCCAGCAGAGGGGACAGGGAGGAGAGCAATCAGCCCCAGCATTTT. It yields the protein CASRGDREESNQPQHF.

The chain is built from TRBV7-9 and TRBJ1-5, with 8 positions matching TRBD1. V shed 5 bases and J 5 bases; nucleotides not matched to a gene: 8. This CDR3 spans 15 amino acids. Germline V gene lookup returns CDR1 SEHNR and CDR2 FQNEAQ (reference sequence). The chain's CDR3 is CASSPAGTGDQPQHF. DNA for the CDR3: TGTGCCAGCAGCCCTGCCGGGACAGGTGATCAGCCCCAGCATTTT.

CDR3 in DNA: TGTGCCACCAGCAGAGGGCGGGGGGCCCAGCAAGAGACCCAGTACTTC. Translated, it gives CATSRGRGAQQETQYF. This chain joins TRBV15 and TRBJ2-5; 8 bases agree with TRBD2. There are 16 residues in the CDR3. The trim removed 1 base at V and 2 bases at J, leaving 6 bases unmatched. From germline, CDR1 is LNHNV and CDR2 YYDKDF (reference sequence).